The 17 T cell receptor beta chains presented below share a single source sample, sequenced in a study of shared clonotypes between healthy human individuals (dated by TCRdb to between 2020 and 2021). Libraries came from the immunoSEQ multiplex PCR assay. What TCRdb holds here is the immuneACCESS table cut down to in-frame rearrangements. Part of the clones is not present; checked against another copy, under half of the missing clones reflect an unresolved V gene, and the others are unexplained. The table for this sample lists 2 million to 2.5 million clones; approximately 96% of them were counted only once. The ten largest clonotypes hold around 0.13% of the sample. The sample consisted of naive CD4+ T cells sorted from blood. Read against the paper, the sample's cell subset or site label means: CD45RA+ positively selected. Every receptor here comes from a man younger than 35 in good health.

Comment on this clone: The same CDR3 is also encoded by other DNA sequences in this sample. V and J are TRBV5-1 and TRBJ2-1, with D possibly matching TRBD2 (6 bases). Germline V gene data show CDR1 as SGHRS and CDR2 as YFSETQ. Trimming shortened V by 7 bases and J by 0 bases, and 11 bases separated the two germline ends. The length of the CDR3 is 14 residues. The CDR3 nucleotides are TGCGCCAGCGGTAGCGGCAGCTCCTACAATGAGCAGTTCTTC. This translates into CASGSGSSYNEQFF.

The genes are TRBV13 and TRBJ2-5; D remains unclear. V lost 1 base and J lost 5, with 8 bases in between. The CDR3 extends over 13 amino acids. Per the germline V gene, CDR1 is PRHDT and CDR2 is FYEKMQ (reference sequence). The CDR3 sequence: CASSLEGGETQYF. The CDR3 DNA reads TGTGCCAGCAGCTTAGAAGGCGGTGAGACCCAGTACTTC.

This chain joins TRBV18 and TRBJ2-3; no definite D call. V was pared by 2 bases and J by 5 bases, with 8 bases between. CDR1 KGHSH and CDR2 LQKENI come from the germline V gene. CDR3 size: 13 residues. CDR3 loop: CASSPGVEDTQYF. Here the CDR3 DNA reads TGTGCCAGCTCACCAGGGGTAGAAGATACGCAGTATTTT.

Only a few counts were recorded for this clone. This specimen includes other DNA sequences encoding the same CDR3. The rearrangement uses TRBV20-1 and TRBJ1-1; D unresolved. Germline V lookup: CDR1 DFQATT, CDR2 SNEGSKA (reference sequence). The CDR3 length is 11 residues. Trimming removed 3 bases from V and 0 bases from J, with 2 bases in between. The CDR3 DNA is TGCAGTGCTAGCCTGAACACTGAAGCTTTCTTT. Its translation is CSASLNTEAFF.

CDR3 nucleotides: TGTGCCAGCAGTCAGACTGGGTACGAGCAGTACTTC. Translated: CASSQTGYEQYF. The chain carries TRBV2 and TRBJ2-7; no reliable D call. V lost 5 bases to trimming and J lost 4 bases, with 9 bases between them. Per germline, CDR1 SNHLY and CDR2 FYNNEI. The CDR3 sequence is 12 residues long.

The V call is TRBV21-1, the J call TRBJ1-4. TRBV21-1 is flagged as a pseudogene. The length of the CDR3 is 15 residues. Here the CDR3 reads CASSKEVGTNEKLFF. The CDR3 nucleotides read TGTGCCAGCAGCAAAGAAGTGGGAACTAATGAAAAACTGTTTTTT.

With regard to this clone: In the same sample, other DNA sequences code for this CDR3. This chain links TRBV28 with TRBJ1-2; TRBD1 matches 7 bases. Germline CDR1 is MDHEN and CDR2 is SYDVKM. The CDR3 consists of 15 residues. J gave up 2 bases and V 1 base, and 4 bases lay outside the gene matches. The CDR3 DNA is TGTGCCAGCAGTTTATCCCCACAGGGGAACTATGGCTACACCTTC. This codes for CASSLSPQGNYGYTF.

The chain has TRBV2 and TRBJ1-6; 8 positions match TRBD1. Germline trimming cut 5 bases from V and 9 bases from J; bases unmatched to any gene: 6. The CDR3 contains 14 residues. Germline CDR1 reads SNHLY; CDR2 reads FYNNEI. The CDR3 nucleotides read TGTGCCAGCAGTTCCGGACAGGGTAGTTCACCCCTCCACTTT. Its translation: CASSSGQGSSPLHF. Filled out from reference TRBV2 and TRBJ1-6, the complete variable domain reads EPEVTQTPSHQVTQMGQEVILRCVPISNHLYFYWYRQILGQKVEFLVSFYNNEISEKSEIFDDQFSVERPDGSNFTLKIRSTKLEDSAMYFCASSSGQGSSPLHFGNGTRLTVT.

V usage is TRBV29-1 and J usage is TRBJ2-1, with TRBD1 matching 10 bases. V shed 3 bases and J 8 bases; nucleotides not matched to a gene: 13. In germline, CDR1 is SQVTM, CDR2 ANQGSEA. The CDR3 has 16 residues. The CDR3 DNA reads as TGCAGCGTTGATTACTTTGGGGACAGGGGTAGCGATGAGCAGTTCTTC. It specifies CSVDYFGDRGSDEQFF.

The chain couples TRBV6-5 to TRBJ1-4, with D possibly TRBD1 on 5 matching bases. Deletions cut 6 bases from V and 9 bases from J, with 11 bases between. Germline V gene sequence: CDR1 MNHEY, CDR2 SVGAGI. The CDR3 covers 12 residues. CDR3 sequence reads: CASSLRGKKLFF. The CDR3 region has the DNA TGTGCCAGCAGCCTCCGGGGGAAAAAACTGTTTTTT.

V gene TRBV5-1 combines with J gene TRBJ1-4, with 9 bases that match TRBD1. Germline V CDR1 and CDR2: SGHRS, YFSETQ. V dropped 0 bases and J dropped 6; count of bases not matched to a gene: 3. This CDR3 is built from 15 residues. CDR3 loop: CASSLDGQGYEKLFF. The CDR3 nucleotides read TGCGCCAGCAGCTTGGATGGACAGGGGTATGAAAAACTGTTTTTT.

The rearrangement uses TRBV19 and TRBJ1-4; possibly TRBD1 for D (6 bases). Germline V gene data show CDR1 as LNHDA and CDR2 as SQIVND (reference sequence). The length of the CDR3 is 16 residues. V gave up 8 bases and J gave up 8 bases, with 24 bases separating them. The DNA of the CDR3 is TGTGCCAGTGAACCTCGGGGGCAAGGAATAATGGAAAAACTGTTTTTT. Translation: CASEPRGQGIMEKLFF.

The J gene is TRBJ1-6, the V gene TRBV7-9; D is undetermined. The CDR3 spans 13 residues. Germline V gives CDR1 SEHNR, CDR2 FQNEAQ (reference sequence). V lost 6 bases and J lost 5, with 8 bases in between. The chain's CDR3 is CASRTGNNSPLHF. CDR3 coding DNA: TGTGCCAGCAGGACGGGTAATAATTCACCCCTCCACTTT.

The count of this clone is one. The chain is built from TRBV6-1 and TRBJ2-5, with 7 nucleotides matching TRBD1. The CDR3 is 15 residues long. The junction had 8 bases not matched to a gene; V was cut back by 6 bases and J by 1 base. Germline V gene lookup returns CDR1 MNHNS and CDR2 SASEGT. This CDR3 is CASRVAPGGQETQYF. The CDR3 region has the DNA TGTGCCAGCAGAGTAGCCCCAGGGGGCCAAGAGACCCAGTACTTC.

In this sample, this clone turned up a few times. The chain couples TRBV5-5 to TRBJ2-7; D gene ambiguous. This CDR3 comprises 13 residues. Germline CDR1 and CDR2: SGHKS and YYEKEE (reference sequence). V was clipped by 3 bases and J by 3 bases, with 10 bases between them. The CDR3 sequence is CASSSLGRYEQYF. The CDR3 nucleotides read TGTGCCAGCAGCTCTCTAGGCCGCTACGAGCAGTACTTC.

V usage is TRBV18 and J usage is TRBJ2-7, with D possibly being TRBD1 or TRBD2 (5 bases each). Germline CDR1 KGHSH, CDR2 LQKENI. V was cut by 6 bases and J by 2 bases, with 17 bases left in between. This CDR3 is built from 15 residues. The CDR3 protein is CASSPTGAGPYEQYF. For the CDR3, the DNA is TGTGCCAGCTCCCCAACCGGGGCAGGACCCTACGAGCAGTACTTC.

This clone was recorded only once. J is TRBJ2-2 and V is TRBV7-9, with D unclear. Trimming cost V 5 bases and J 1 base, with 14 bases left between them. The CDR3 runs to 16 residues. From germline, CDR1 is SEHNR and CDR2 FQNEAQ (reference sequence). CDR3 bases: TGTGCCAGCAGCCCGATCGGAAGGGAGAACACCGGGGAGCTGTTTTTT. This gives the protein CASSPIGRENTGELFF.